This entry concerns a single TCR beta chain. Its matching antigen is unknown. The sample originates from a study of a mutant IDH1 vaccine in newly diagnosed glioma. Study summary: Among treated patients, roughly 60% were male and roughly 38% female, and mean age was about 40 years. Patients' prior therapy spanned radiotherapy, temozolomide, or both; most underwent both. Study findings and constraints: Vaccination elicited immune responses in roughly 93% of patients.

Method: immunoSEQ multiplex PCR; TCRdb's copy keeps in-frame clones and lacks some. This table has tens of thousands of clones, 80% to 90% appearing once. V was pared by 3 bases and J by 2 bases, with 9 bases of the junction left unmatched. This CDR3 has 17 residues. Germline V CDR1 and CDR2: SGDLS, YYNGEE. Stated time point: baseline, week 1 (first vaccination visit). Treatment meaning: pre-vaccination baseline after standard-of-care therapy. The source was PBMCs, collected from a glioma patient treated with radiotherapy, temozolomide or both. The receptor was isolated from a man in his thirties or forties with glioma. The rearrangement links TRBV9 to TRBJ2-5; 11 bases map to TRBD2. In nucleotides, the CDR3 is TGTGCCAGCAGCGCCTACTATTTAGCGGGGGGGCAAGAGACCCAGTACTTC. Protein: CASSAYYLAGGQETQYF. Full variable domain (remainder filled in from reference TRBV9 and TRBJ2-5): DSGVTQTPKHLITATGQRVTLRCSPRSGDLSVYWYQQSLDQGLQFLIQYYNGEERAKGNILERFSAQQFPDLHSELNLSSLELGDSALYFCASSAYYLAGGQETQYFGPGTRLLVL.